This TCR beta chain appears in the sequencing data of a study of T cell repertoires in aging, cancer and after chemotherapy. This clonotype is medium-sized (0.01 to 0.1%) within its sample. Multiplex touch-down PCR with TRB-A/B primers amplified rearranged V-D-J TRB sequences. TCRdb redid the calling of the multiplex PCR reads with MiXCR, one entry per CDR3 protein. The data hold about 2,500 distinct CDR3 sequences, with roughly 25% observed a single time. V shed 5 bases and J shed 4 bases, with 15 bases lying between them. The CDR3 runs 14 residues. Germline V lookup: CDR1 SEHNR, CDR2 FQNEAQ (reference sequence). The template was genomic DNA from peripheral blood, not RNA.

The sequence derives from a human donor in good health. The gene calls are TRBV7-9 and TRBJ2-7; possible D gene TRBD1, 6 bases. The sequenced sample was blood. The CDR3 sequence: CASSGGRTPYEQYF. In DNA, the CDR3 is TGTGCCAGCAGCGGGGGCAGGACGCCGTACGAGCAGTACTTC.